Below are 6 T cell receptor beta chains sequenced from a single sample in a study of control samples from healthy donors and cancer patients. TCRdb's copy holds only in-frame clones and misses some; the assay was immunoSEQ multiplex PCR. Seen here are some 94,000 clones, roughly 91% observed once, and the top ten hold about 10%. The sequenced material came from PBMCs. The receptors derive from a woman in her forties or fifties with colorectal cancer.

The chain is built from TRBV28 and TRBJ1-4; D perhaps matches TRBD1 (6 bases). Germline CDR1 is MDHEN and CDR2 is SYDVKM. The V end was cut by 5 bases, the J end by 0 bases, with 10 bases between. The CDR3 spans 15 residues. The DNA for the CDR3 is TGTGCCAGCAGTACAGGGCTTGCAACTAATGAAAAACTGTTTTTT. It yields the protein CASSTGLATNEKLFF.

This clone turned up a few times. This chain connects TRBV7-2 to TRBJ2-2; D might be TRBD1 or TRBD2, each matching 5 bases. V was clipped by 3 bases and J by 6 bases, with 14 bases between them. This CDR3 comprises 15 residues. CDR1 and CDR2 (germline): SGHTA, FQGNSA. The CDR3 sequence: CASSLGWGRAGELFF. CDR3 nucleotide sequence: TGTGCCAGCAGCTTGGGGTGGGGGAGAGCCGGGGAGCTGTTTTTT.

The gene calls are TRBV3-1 (or the pseudogene TRBV3-2) and TRBJ1-3; 9 bases map to TRBD1. J gave up 3 bases and V 6 bases, and 6 bases lay outside the gene matches. The CDR3 spans 15 residues. The germline CDR1 and CDR2 sequences are LGHDT and YNNKEL (reference sequence). The CDR3 protein is CASSQQGAGGNTIYF. CDR3 nucleotide sequence: TGTGCCAGCAGTCAACAGGGGGCGGGTGGAAACACCATATATTTT.

The V and J genes are TRBV5-4 and TRBJ2-1; 7 nucleotides match TRBD1. CDR1 and CDR2 from the germline V gene are SGHNT and YYREEE (reference sequence). The V gene end was trimmed by 5 bases and the J gene end by 6 bases; junction bases not matched to a gene: 11. The CDR3 is 15 amino acids. The CDR3 sequence: CASSFPGQRANEQFF. The DNA of the CDR3 is TGTGCCAGCAGTTTTCCGGGACAGCGAGCCAATGAGCAGTTCTTC.

The chain recombines TRBV12-5 with TRBJ2-3; no firm D call. The CDR3 extends over 15 amino acids. CDR1 and CDR2 from the germline V gene are LGHNT and FRNRAP. V gave up 7 bases and J gave up 2 bases, with 16 bases separating them. CDR3 residues: CASAPGPVATDTQYF. CDR3 DNA sequence: TGTGCTAGTGCTCCGGGCCCCGTTGCCACAGATACGCAGTATTTT.

This chain links TRBV5-6 with TRBJ2-3, with 8 bases aligning to TRBD2. The CDR3 sequence is 13 residues long. Trimming took 4 bases from V and 6 from J; bases not matched to a gene: 4. Germline CDR1 is SGHDT and CDR2 is YYEEEE. For the CDR3, the DNA is TGTGCCAGCAGCAGAGGGACTAGTGATACGCAGTATTTT. This codes for CASSRGTSDTQYF. The variable domain in full, with the rest retrieved from reference TRBV5-6 and TRBJ2-3, is DAGVTQSPTHLIKTRGQQVTLRCSPKSGHDTVSWYQQALGQGPQFIFQYYEEEERQRGNFPDRFSGHQFPNYSSELNVNALLLGDSALYLCASSRGTSDTQYFGPGTRLTVL.